This T cell receptor (beta chain) appears in the sequencing data of a study of regulatory T cells in long-lasting Graves disease. As for time point: newly diagnosed GD, antithyroid drugs for less than 3 months. After RNA was extracted from PBMCs, the TCR library was made from it. This clonotype appeared a few times. The V segment lost 1 base and the J segment 0 bases; nucleotides outside the gene matches: 4. There are 16 residues in the CDR3. The germline CDR1 and CDR2 sequences are LGHNA and YNFKEQ. iRepertoire HTBI primers and Arm-PCR of CDR3 regions built TCR beta libraries. TCRdb called the multiplex PCR reads again in MiXCR, with one record for every CDR3 protein. The sample holds roughly 360,000 distinct CDR3 sequences, 10% to 15% seen once. Another study also made use of these data, one on T cells in Graves' hyperthyroidism and ophthalmopathy.

Sample: peripheral blood mononuclear cells (PBMCs), taken at new diagnosis, from a patient treated with antithyroid drugs. The rearrangement joins TRBV4-2 to TRBJ2-3; TRBD2 aligns across 7 bases. This sequence originates from a woman aged 18 to 35 with Graves disease. CDR3 coding DNA: TGTGCCAGCAGCCAAGGGACTAGAACTAGCACAGATACGCAGTATTTT. This gives the protein CASSQGTRTSTDTQYF.